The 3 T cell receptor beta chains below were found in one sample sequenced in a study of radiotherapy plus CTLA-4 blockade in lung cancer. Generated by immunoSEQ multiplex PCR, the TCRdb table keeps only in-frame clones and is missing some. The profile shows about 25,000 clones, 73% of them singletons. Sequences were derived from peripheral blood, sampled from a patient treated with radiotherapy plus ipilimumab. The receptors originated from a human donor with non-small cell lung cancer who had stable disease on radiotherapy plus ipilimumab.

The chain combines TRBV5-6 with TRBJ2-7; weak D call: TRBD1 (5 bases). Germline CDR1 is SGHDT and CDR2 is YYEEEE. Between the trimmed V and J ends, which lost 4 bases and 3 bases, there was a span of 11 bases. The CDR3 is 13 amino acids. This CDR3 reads CASSPGADYEQYF. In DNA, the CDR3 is TGTGCCAGCAGCCCTGGGGCCGACTACGAGCAGTACTTC.

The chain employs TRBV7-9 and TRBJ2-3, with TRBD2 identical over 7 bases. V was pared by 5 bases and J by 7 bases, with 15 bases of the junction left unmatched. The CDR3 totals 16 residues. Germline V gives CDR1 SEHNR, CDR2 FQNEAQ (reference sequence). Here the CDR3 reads CASSLQSILGGNTQYF. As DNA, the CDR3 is TGTGCCAGCAGCCTACAGTCGATTTTGGGGGGGAATACGCAGTATTTT.

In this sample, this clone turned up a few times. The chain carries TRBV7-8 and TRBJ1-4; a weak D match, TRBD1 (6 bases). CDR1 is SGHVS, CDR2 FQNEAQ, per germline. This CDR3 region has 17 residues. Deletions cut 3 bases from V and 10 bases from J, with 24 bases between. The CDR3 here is CASSLGASVQKGVKLFF. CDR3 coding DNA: TGTGCCAGCAGCTTGGGGGCGTCGGTCCAAAAAGGGGTAAAACTGTTTTTT.